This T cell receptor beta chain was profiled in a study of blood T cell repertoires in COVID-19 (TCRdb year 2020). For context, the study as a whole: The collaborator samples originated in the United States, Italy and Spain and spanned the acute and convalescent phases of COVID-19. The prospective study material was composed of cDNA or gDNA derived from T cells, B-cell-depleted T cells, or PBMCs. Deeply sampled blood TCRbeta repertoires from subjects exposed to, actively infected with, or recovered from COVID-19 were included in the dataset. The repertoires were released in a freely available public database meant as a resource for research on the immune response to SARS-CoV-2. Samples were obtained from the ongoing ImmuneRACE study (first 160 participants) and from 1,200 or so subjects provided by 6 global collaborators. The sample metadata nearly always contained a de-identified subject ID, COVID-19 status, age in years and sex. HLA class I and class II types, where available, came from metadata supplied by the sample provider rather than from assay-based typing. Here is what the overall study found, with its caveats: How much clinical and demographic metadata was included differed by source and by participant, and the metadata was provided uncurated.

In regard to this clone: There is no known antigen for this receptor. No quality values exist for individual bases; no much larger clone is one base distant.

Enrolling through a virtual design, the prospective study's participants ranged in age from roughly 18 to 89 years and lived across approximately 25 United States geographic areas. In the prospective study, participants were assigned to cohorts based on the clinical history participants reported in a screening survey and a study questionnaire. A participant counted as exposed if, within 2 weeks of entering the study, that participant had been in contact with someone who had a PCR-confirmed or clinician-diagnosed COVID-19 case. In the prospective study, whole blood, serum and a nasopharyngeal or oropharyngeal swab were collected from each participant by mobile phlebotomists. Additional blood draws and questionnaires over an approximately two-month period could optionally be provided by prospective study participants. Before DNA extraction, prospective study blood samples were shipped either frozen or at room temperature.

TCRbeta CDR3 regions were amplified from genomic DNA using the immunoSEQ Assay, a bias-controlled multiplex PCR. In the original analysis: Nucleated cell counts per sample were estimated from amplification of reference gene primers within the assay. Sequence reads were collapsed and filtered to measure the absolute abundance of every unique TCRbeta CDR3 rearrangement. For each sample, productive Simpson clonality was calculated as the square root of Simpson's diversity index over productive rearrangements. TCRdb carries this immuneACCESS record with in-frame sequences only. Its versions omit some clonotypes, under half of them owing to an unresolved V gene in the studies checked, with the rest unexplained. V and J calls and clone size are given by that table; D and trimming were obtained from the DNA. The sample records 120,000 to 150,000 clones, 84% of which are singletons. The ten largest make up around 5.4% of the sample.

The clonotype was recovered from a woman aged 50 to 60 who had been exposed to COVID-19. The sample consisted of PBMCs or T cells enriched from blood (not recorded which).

The DNA sequence reads TGTGCCAGCTCACTAACTCTTAGCGGGAGCGCGAACACCGGGGAGCTGTTTTTT. The encoded protein is CASSLTLSGSANTGELFF. The chain joins TRBV18 to TRBJ2-2; 9 central nucleotides agree with TRBD2. As encoded in the germline V gene, CDR1 is KGHSH while CDR2 is LQKENI. Germline trimming: 4 bases from V, 0 bases from J; junction bases outside gene matches: 9. The CDR3 contains 18 residues, cysteine and phenylalanine counted. Only CDR3 DNA remains: 54 bases, in frame from the first base.